The present T cell receptor beta chain was sequenced within a study of control samples from healthy donors and cancer patients. Only in-frame clones appear in the TCRdb table, and some are missing; sequencing was by immunoSEQ multiplex PCR. The sample includes over 150,000 clones, less than 95% seen only once; the top ten take 12% to 15%. A note on this clone: Germline is not matched at one junction end, which may reflect a read error.

CDR1 is SGHRS and CDR2 is YFSETQ in the germline V gene. CDR3 size: 13 residues. This chain joins TRBV5-1 and TRBJ1-2; no clear D gene. The sequenced sample was PBMCs. The receptor comes from a man aged 55 to 69 with colorectal cancer. In nucleotides, the CDR3 is TGCGCCAGCAGCTTGGACGGTAACTATGGCCACACCTTC. Translating it yields CASSLDGNYGHTF.